This TCR beta chain was found in a study of circulating CD8 cells and anti-PD-1 response in melanoma. Study in general: Of roughly 13 patients, seven got anti-PD-1 first and six had prior therapy. Whole-study findings and limits: DNEG was most diverse; TIGIT repertoires were least diverse. Published repertoire comparisons used only baseline and M1 samples from a small cohort with few responders.

The QIAseq Immune Repertoire TCR panel built the libraries from 15 ng of total RNA. Using its own MiXCR run on the reads, TCRdb lists one record per CDR3 protein. The table records around 520 distinct CDR3 sequences, 4.5% to 7% of them present only once. Four subsets defined by PD-1 and/or TIGIT were sorted from live CD3+CD8+TCRalphabeta+ cells. The table lists this clonotype with a few counts. As yet, its antigen is unknown. Germline V CDR1 and CDR2: LNHDA, SQIVND (reference sequence). Trimming took off 7 bases at V and 9 bases at J, with 27 bases between the two ends. The CDR3 has 17 amino acids. The receptor was derived from a human donor with melanoma. The sequenced sample was CD8+ T cells from PBMCs, obtained at baseline or after one month of anti-PD-1 therapy (not recorded which). The chain has TRBV19 and TRBJ2-2, with a weak D call TRBD1 (6 bases). This CDR3 is CASTRTDIYSEVWELFF. The CDR3, as DNA: TGTGCCAGTACTCGGACAGACATATACTCGGAGGTCTGGGAGCTGTTTTTT.